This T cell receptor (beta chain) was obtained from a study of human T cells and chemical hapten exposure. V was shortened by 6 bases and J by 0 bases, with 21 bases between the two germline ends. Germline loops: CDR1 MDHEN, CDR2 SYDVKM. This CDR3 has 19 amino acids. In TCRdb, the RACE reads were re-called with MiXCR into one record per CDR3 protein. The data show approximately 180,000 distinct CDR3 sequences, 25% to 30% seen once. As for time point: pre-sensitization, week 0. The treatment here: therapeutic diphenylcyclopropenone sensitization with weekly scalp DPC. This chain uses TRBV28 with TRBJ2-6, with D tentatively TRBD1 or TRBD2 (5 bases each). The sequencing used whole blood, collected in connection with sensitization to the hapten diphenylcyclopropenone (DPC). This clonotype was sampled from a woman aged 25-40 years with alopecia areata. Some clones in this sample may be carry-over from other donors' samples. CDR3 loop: CASRPMPGRTSSGANVLTF. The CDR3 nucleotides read TGTGCCAGCAGACCCATGCCGGGACGTACAAGCTCTGGGGCCAACGTCCTGACTTTC.